The 21 T cell receptor beta chains reported below all come from one sample, sequenced in a study of beta chain features in type 1 diabetes. Study conclusions and caveats: Among patients with Type 1 diabetes, TCRB CDR3s were moderately but significantly shorter in every one of the four CD4+ subsets.

Reverse transcribing all isolated RNA meant expressed TCRB transcripts were sequenced. Libraries were prepared by immunoSEQ multiplex PCR; TCRdb keeps only in-frame clonotypes and omits some of them. The sample holds about 640,000 clones; roughly 12% are singletons and the top ten take approximately 0.11%. Their cognate antigens are unknown. Specimen: naive CD4+ T cells from blood. Source of these receptors: a man aged 25-40 years with type 1 diabetes.

In this sample, this clone turned up a few times. This chain connects TRBV7-7 to TRBJ2-3, with TRBD1 identical over 8 bases. The CDR3 sequence is 13 residues long. CDR1 and CDR2 from the germline V gene are SSHAT and FNYEAQ (reference sequence). The junction had 4 bases not matched to a gene; V was cut back by 5 bases and J by 6 bases. The CDR3 nucleotides read TGTGCCAGCAGCCTCCGGGACAGGGATACGCAGTATTTT. Translated, it gives CASSLRDRDTQYF.

In this sample, this clone turned up a few times. The rearrangement uses TRBV25-1 and TRBJ2-3; D is uncertain. Germline V gene sequence: CDR1 MGHDK, CDR2 SYGVNS. The CDR3 runs 11 residues. The germline V and J ends were trimmed by 9 bases and 4 bases, with 8 bases remaining between them. This chain's CDR3 is CASKTPDTQYF. CDR3 nucleotide sequence: TGTGCCAGTAAGACTCCAGATACGCAGTATTTT.

About this clone: This specimen includes other DNA sequences encoding the same CDR3. The chain links TRBV20-1 to TRBJ2-3; D uncertain. Germline-derived CDR1 and CDR2 are DFQATT and SNEGSKA (reference sequence). This CDR3 contains 11 residues. Trimming took 3 bases from V and 5 from J, leaving 6 bases between them. CDR3 in DNA: TGCAGTGCTAGTCCGTTAGATACGCAGTATTTT. Its protein product is CSASPLDTQYF.

V gene TRBV6-1 combines with J gene TRBJ2-7; 11 bases map to TRBD2. The V gene's germline CDR1 is MNHNS and CDR2 SASEGT. The V gene end was trimmed by 4 bases and the J gene end by 5 bases; junction bases not matched to a gene: 13. The CDR3 runs to 17 residues. This chain's CDR3 is CASSASSGGRYGDEQYF. CDR3 nucleotide sequence: TGTGCCAGCAGTGCTTCTAGCGGGGGGCGATACGGCGACGAGCAGTACTTC.

In this sample, this clone turned up a few times. This sequence joins TRBV11-3 and TRBJ1-2, with 9 bases matching TRBD1. Germline-derived CDR1 and CDR2 are SGHNT and YENEEA. The V and J ends lost 1 base and 8 bases, in that order; junction bases with no gene match: 8. The length of the CDR3 is 15 residues. The chain's CDR3 is CASSLGGQGSSGYTF. CDR3 nucleotides: TGTGCCAGCAGCTTAGGCGGACAGGGGAGCTCGGGCTACACCTTC.

This clone has more than one count but fewer than ten. The rearrangement links TRBV6-1 to TRBJ1-5; D is unresolved. V was trimmed by 2 bases and J by 0 bases, leaving 11 bases between them. CDR3 length: 16 amino acids. Germline V lookup: CDR1 MNHNS, CDR2 SASEGT. The CDR3 DNA follows: TGTGCCAGCAGTGAATACGGCAGTTCTAGCAATCAGCCCCAGCATTTT. Protein sequence: CASSEYGSSSNQPQHF.

This clone came up a few times. V gene TRBV4-3 combines with J gene TRBJ2-7, with D maybe TRBD2 (7 bases). V lost 0 bases and J 0 bases, leaving 18 bases between the germline ends. The CDR3 has 18 residues. Germline values: CDR1 LGHNA, CDR2 YSLEER. The CDR3 here is CASSQDLVGGPSSYEQYF. For the CDR3, the DNA is TGCGCCAGCAGCCAAGATCTTGTGGGGGGGCCGAGCTCCTACGAGCAGTACTTC.

V is TRBV7-8 and J is TRBJ2-7; D tentatively fits TRBD1 or TRBD2 (5 bases each). The germline CDR1 and CDR2 sequences are SGHVS and FQNEAQ. The CDR3 extends over 15 amino acids. V lost 4 bases to trimming and J lost 5 bases, with 18 bases between them. DNA for the CDR3: TGTGCCAGCAGCTGGGCAGAGGGGCCAACCCACGAGCAGTACTTC. Protein product: CASSWAEGPTHEQYF.

This clone was picked up a small number of times. The CDR3 coding sequence is TGTGCCAGCAGTTACTCGTGGGGACAGGGCATTAATGAGCAGTTCTTC. Its protein product is CASSYSWGQGINEQFF. The chain has TRBV6-5 and TRBJ2-1; 9 positions agree with TRBD1. The CDR3 length is 16 residues. Losses at the gene ends were 0 bases for V and 7 bases for J; bases not matched to a gene: 7. In germline, CDR1 is MNHEY, CDR2 SVGAGI.

This clone was observed a handful of times. The V call is TRBV5-1, the J call TRBJ1-2, with TRBD1 identical over 7 bases. The CDR3 covers 15 residues. Germline values: CDR1 SGHRS, CDR2 YFSETQ. J was trimmed by 5 bases and V by 3 bases; bases with no gene match: 10. In nucleotides, the CDR3 is TGCGCCAGCAGCTCCGGGACAGCCCTTCCTTATGGCTACACCTTC. It is translated as CASSSGTALPYGYTF.

The chain uses TRBV11-3 and TRBJ1-5; D possibly corresponds to TRBD1 (5 bases). CDR1 and CDR2 from the germline V gene are SGHNT and YENEEA. CDR3 length equals 17 residues. Trimming shortened V by 7 bases and J by 0 bases, and 19 bases separated the two germline ends. The CDR3 region is CASIQDTITDSNQPQHF. CDR3 bases: TGTGCCAGCATCCAGGACACCATAACGGATAGCAATCAGCCCCAGCATTTT. Full variable domain (rest looked up from reference TRBV11-3 and TRBJ1-5): EAGVVQSPRYKIIEKKQPVAFWCNPISGHNTLYWYLQNLGQGPELLIRYENEEAVDDSQLPKDRFSAERLKGVDSTLKIQPAELGDSAVYLCASIQDTITDSNQPQHFGDGTRLSIL.

This clone has more than one count but fewer than ten. This chain links TRBV5-4 with TRBJ1-1; a weak D match, TRBD1 (5 bases). CDR1 is SGHNT and CDR2 is YYREEE in the germline V gene (reference sequence). The CDR3 consists of 18 residues. Trimming pared 2 bases from V and 1 base from J, leaving 21 bases between. The CDR3 loop reads CASSFGPRARATNTEAFF. CDR3 nucleotide sequence: TGTGCCAGCAGCTTCGGGCCCCGGGCCAGGGCCACGAACACTGAAGCTTTCTTT.

This clone was counted between two and nine times. V gene TRBV5-1 combines with J gene TRBJ2-5; D could derive from TRBD1 or TRBD2 (5 bases each). In germline, CDR1 is SGHRS, CDR2 YFSETQ. The CDR3 is 14 residues long. Trimming removed 1 base from V and 5 bases from J, with 12 bases in between. CDR3 DNA: TGCGCCAGCAGCTTGACCGGGACCGCGGAGACCCAGTACTTC. Its protein product is CASSLTGTAETQYF.

The chain has TRBV7-2 and TRBJ1-1; D not certain. Trimming took 0 bases from V and 9 from J, leaving 11 bases between them. Germline CDR1 reads SGHTA; CDR2 reads FQGNSA. The CDR3 extends over 13 amino acids. The CDR3 nucleotides are TGTGCCAGCAGCTTAGCAAAGGGAACGCAAGCTTTCTTT. It yields the protein CASSLAKGTQAFF.

The chain links TRBV28 to TRBJ2-7; TRBD1 aligns across 7 bases. V trimming: 5 bases; J trimming: 4 bases; junction bases outside the gene matches: 8. The germline CDR1 and CDR2 sequences are MDHEN and SYDVKM. CDR3 size: 14 residues. CDR3 sequence (DNA): TGTGCCAGCAGTCCTCTGACAGGGATATACGAGCAGTACTTC. Amino acid sequence: CASSPLTGIYEQYF.

This clone was counted between two and nine times. The V call is TRBV10-3, the J call TRBJ2-5; a possible D gene is TRBD1 (8 bases). CDR1 ENHRY and CDR2 SYGVKD come from the germline V gene. Trimming cost V 10 bases and J 5 bases, with 14 bases left between them. CDR3 length equals 12 residues. The CDR3 DNA is TGTGCCACTGGACAGGGAGGGGAGACCCAGTACTTC. It codes for CATGQGGETQYF.

The chain carries TRBV6-5 and TRBJ1-4; D gene ambiguous. The CDR3 covers 16 residues. Germline CDR1 and CDR2: MNHEY and SVGAGI. Between the trimmed V and J ends, which lost 0 bases and 7 bases, there was a span of 15 bases. The CDR3 region is CASSYSRNLRGEKLFF. For the CDR3, the DNA is TGTGCCAGCAGTTACTCGCGGAACCTCCGGGGTGAAAAACTGTTTTTT.

There are a few counts of this clone. The chain combines TRBV11-2 with TRBJ1-5, with 8 nucleotides matching TRBD1. Germline lookup yields CDR1 SGHAT and CDR2 FQNNGV. V dropped 4 bases and J dropped 5; count of bases not matched to a gene: 4. This CDR3 comprises 14 residues. The CDR3 sequence is CASSSTGEDQPQHF. In DNA, the CDR3 is TGTGCCAGCAGCTCGACAGGGGAAGATCAGCCCCAGCATTTT.

This chain connects TRBV6-5 to TRBJ1-2; 10 bases are a match to TRBD1. Germline-derived CDR1 and CDR2 are MNHEY and SVGAGI. V lost 2 bases, J lost 7 bases, and 1 base stayed unmatched. CDR3 length equals 13 residues. CDR3 protein: CASSYRDRGGYTF. CDR3 DNA sequence: TGTGCCAGCAGTTACAGGGACAGGGGTGGCTACACCTTC.

The chain employs TRBV27 and TRBJ2-1, with D possibly being TRBD1 or TRBD2 (5 bases each). The V gene's germline CDR1 is MNHEY and CDR2 SMNVEV (reference sequence). Trimming took off 6 bases at V and 0 bases at J, with 12 bases between the two ends. The CDR3 contains 15 residues. The CDR3 nucleotides are TGTGCCAGCAGAGGGGAGTTTAGCTCCTACAATGAGCAGTTCTTC. Translated, it gives CASRGEFSSYNEQFF.

V and J are TRBV19 and TRBJ2-5, with D possibly being TRBD1 or TRBD2 (5 bases each). Germline V gene sequence: CDR1 LNHDA, CDR2 SQIVND (reference sequence). The V and J ends lost 6 bases and 3 bases respectively, with 11 bases between them. The CDR3 covers 13 residues. CDR3 residues: CASRLVGEETQYF. CDR3 coding DNA: TGTGCCAGTAGACTTGTGGGGGAAGAGACCCAGTACTTC.